Listed below are T cell receptor beta chains from one sample, sequenced in a study of control samples from healthy donors and cancer patients. Only in-frame clones appear in the TCRdb table, and some are missing; sequencing was by immunoSEQ multiplex PCR. The sample has about 150,000 clones, around nine tenths seen once; the top ten hold approximately 1.8%. Sequencing input: blood. The receptors shown here come from a man in his late teens or twenties in good health. The CDR3 runs from the conserved cysteine through the conserved F or W. Each record gives: V gene, clone size, J gene, D gene, CDR3 protein, CDR3 DNA. A D gene is named only where the DNA matches it firmly. Clone size is shown for a subset of rows, as once, few, many or a class of expanded clone.

v_call: TRBV29-1
clone_size: once
j_call: TRBJ2-7
d_call: TRBD1
cdr3_aa: CSVDSGTGPHEQYF
cdr3_nt: TGCAGCGTTGACTCCGGGACAGGGCCCCACGAGCAGTACTTC

v_call: TRBV9
clone_size: -
j_call: TRBJ2-5
d_call: TRBD2
cdr3_aa: CASSVSGGTQETQYF
cdr3_nt: TGTGCCAGCAGCGTATCGGGGGGGACCCAAGAGACCCAGTACTTC

v_call: TRBV2
clone_size: -
j_call: TRBJ2-2
d_call: -
cdr3_aa: CASSRGAGTGELFF
cdr3_nt: TGTGCCAGCAGCCGAGGGGCGGGCACCGGGGAGCTGTTTTTT

v_call: TRBV6-5
clone_size: once
j_call: TRBJ1-4
d_call: TRBD1
cdr3_aa: CASSLTGTNEKLFF
cdr3_nt: TGTGCCAGCAGTTTGACAGGGACTAATGAAAAACTGTTTTTT

v_call: TRBV5-6
clone_size: -
j_call: TRBJ2-7
d_call: -
cdr3_aa: CASTPRGFGYEQYF
cdr3_nt: TGTGCCAGCACCCCCCGAGGGTTTGGCTACGAGCAGTACTTC

v_call: TRBV5-5
clone_size: -
j_call: TRBJ1-5
d_call: -
cdr3_aa: CASSLLGVSSQPQHF
cdr3_nt: TGTGCCAGCAGCTTGCTGGGGGTTTCATCTCAGCCCCAGCATTTT

v_call: TRBV27
clone_size: once
j_call: TRBJ2-2
d_call: -
cdr3_aa: CASSLRWERANTGELFF
cdr3_nt: TGTGCCAGCAGTTTAAGATGGGAGCGAGCAAACACCGGGGAGCTGTTTTTT

v_call: TRBV5-1
clone_size: -
j_call: TRBJ1-1
d_call: TRBD1
cdr3_aa: CASSRIQGARPSAFF
cdr3_nt: TGCGCCAGCAGCCGGATACAGGGGGCGCGCCCTTCAGCTTTCTTT

v_call: TRBV28
clone_size: -
j_call: TRBJ1-2
d_call: TRBD1
cdr3_aa: CASRNSYSPGTGEVGYTF
cdr3_nt: TGTGCCAGCAGGAATTCATACTCTCCCGGGACAGGGGAAGTTGGCTACACCTTC

v_call: TRBV13
clone_size: -
j_call: TRBJ1-1
d_call: -
cdr3_aa: CASSLGDLNTEAFF
cdr3_nt: TGTGCCAGCAGCTTAGGGGATCTGAACACTGAAGCTTTCTTT

v_call: TRBV6-5
clone_size: -
j_call: TRBJ1-6
d_call: -
cdr3_aa: CASSGVGNSPLHF
cdr3_nt: TGTGCCAGTTCAGGGGTGGGGAATTCACCCCTCCACTTT

v_call: TRBV9
clone_size: -
j_call: TRBJ2-7
d_call: TRBD1
cdr3_aa: CASSAGDSPTYEQYF
cdr3_nt: TGTGCCAGCAGCGCCGGGGACAGCCCAACCTACGAGCAGTACTTC

v_call: TRBV3-1/TRBV3-2
clone_size: -
j_call: TRBJ2-3
d_call: -
cdr3_aa: CASSPCTQYF
cdr3_nt: TGTGCCAGCAGTCCCTGTACGCAGTATTTT

v_call: TRBV7-2
clone_size: once
j_call: TRBJ2-3
d_call: -
cdr3_aa: CASSLVGGGGTDTQYF
cdr3_nt: TGTGCCAGCAGCTTAGTCGGGGGCGGGGGCACAGATACGCAGTATTTT

v_call: TRBV19
clone_size: -
j_call: TRBJ2-3
d_call: -
cdr3_aa: CASSKVTSTDTQYF
cdr3_nt: TGTGCCAGTAGTAAAGTCACCAGCACAGATACGCAGTATTTT

v_call: TRBV24-1
clone_size: once
j_call: TRBJ2-7
d_call: TRBD1
cdr3_aa: CATSDPRTGGSYEQYF
cdr3_nt: TGTGCCACCAGTGATCCTCGGACAGGGGGCTCCTACGAGCAGTACTTC

v_call: TRBV7-2
clone_size: -
j_call: TRBJ2-1
d_call: TRBD2
cdr3_aa: CASRLAGGPYNEQFF
cdr3_nt: TGTGCCAGCAGGTTAGCGGGGGGGCCTTACAATGAGCAGTTCTTC

v_call: TRBV6-1
clone_size: -
j_call: TRBJ1-1
d_call: -
cdr3_aa: CASSDRGTEAFF
cdr3_nt: TGTGCCAGCAGTGATAGAGGAACTGAAGCTTTCTTT

v_call: TRBV30
clone_size: -
j_call: TRBJ1-6
d_call: TRBD1
cdr3_aa: CAWSGQGPVPLHF
cdr3_nt: TGTGCCTGGTCAGGACAGGGCCCGGTACCCCTCCACTTT

v_call: TRBV7-2
clone_size: -
j_call: TRBJ2-7
d_call: -
cdr3_aa: CASSLDPGATYEQYF
cdr3_nt: TGTGCCAGCAGCTTAGATCCAGGGGCCACCTACGAGCAGTACTTC

v_call: TRBV6-5
clone_size: -
j_call: TRBJ1-2
d_call: -
cdr3_aa: CASSLTRAYGYTF
cdr3_nt: TGTGCCAGCAGTCTAACAAGAGCCTATGGCTACACCTTC

v_call: TRBV6-5
clone_size: -
j_call: TRBJ2-7
d_call: TRBD1
cdr3_aa: CASSWGQGAGEQYF
cdr3_nt: TGTGCCAGCAGTTGGGGACAGGGGGCGGGTGAGCAGTACTTC

v_call: TRBV9
clone_size: -
j_call: TRBJ2-1
d_call: TRBD2
cdr3_aa: CASTPGSSAGVFF
cdr3_nt: TGTGCCAGCACCCCAGGGAGCTCAGCGGGGGTCTTCTTC

v_call: TRBV9
clone_size: few
j_call: TRBJ1-2
d_call: TRBD1
cdr3_aa: CASTRQGGQVYGYTF
cdr3_nt: TGTGCCAGCACTAGACAGGGAGGTCAGGTCTATGGCTACACCTTC

v_call: TRBV10-3
clone_size: -
j_call: TRBJ2-5
d_call: TRBD1
cdr3_aa: CAISAGGQGGEETQYF
cdr3_nt: TGTGCCATCAGTGCTGGGGGACAGGGTGGAGAAGAGACCCAGTACTTC

v_call: TRBV3-1/TRBV3-2
clone_size: -
j_call: TRBJ1-5
d_call: -
cdr3_aa: CASSQYTGQPQHF
cdr3_nt: TGTGCCAGCAGCCAATACACGGGGCAGCCCCAGCATTTT

v_call: TRBV6-6
clone_size: few
j_call: TRBJ2-7
d_call: -
cdr3_aa: CASSYRETYEQYF
cdr3_nt: TGTGCCAGCAGTTATAGGGAAACCTACGAGCAGTACTTC

v_call: TRBV18
clone_size: -
j_call: TRBJ1-1
d_call: TRBD1
cdr3_aa: CASSLDRGETEAFF
cdr3_nt: TGTGCCAGCTCCCTCGACAGGGGGGAAACTGAAGCTTTCTTT

v_call: TRBV19
clone_size: -
j_call: TRBJ2-2
d_call: -
cdr3_aa: CASSWGTGELFF
cdr3_nt: TGTGCCAGTAGTTGGGGGACCGGGGAGCTGTTTTTT

v_call: TRBV2
clone_size: -
j_call: TRBJ2-1
d_call: TRBD2
cdr3_aa: CASPGRGGVNEQFF
cdr3_nt: TGTGCCAGCCCAGGGCGGGGGGGGGTCAATGAGCAGTTCTTC

v_call: TRBV19
clone_size: -
j_call: TRBJ2-3
d_call: TRBD2
cdr3_aa: CASSWTSGGADTQYF
cdr3_nt: TGTGCCAGTAGTTGGACTAGCGGGGGGGCCGATACGCAGTATTTT

v_call: TRBV5-1
clone_size: -
j_call: TRBJ2-7
d_call: TRBD1
cdr3_aa: CASSLAGTAYEQYF
cdr3_nt: TGCGCCAGCAGCTTGGCCGGGACAGCCTACGAGCAGTACTTC

v_call: TRBV6-6
clone_size: -
j_call: TRBJ1-4
d_call: -
cdr3_aa: CASILTQATNEKLFF
cdr3_nt: TGTGCCAGCATTCTAACACAGGCAACTAATGAAAAACTGTTTTTT

v_call: TRBV7-2
clone_size: once
j_call: TRBJ1-1
d_call: -
cdr3_aa: CASSSGRQIASEAFF
cdr3_nt: TGTGCCAGCAGCTCCGGGCGGCAGATTGCTTCTGAAGCTTTCTTT

v_call: TRBV6-1
clone_size: -
j_call: TRBJ2-1
d_call: TRBD2
cdr3_aa: CASTEPGGRNEQFF
cdr3_nt: TGTGCCAGCACTGAACCGGGGGGTCGAAATGAGCAGTTCTTC

v_call: TRBV9
clone_size: -
j_call: TRBJ2-7
d_call: TRBD2
cdr3_aa: CASSVSGGEYEQYF
cdr3_nt: TGTGCCAGCAGCGTGAGCGGGGGGGAGTACGAGCAGTACTTC

v_call: TRBV24-1
clone_size: few
j_call: TRBJ1-5
d_call: -
cdr3_aa: CATSVHGNQPQHF
cdr3_nt: TGTGCCACCAGTGTGCATGGCAATCAGCCCCAGCATTTT

v_call: TRBV28
clone_size: -
j_call: TRBJ1-4
d_call: TRBD1
cdr3_aa: CASTQGAREKLFF
cdr3_nt: TGTGCCAGCACCCAGGGGGCACGTGAAAAACTGTTTTTT

v_call: TRBV28
clone_size: few
j_call: TRBJ2-7
d_call: -
cdr3_aa: CASSETGPHEQYF
cdr3_nt: TGTGCCAGCAGTGAAACGGGACCCCACGAGCAGTACTTC

v_call: TRBV30
clone_size: once
j_call: TRBJ1-2
d_call: -
cdr3_aa: CAWSPPGGATFYGYTF
cdr3_nt: TGTGCCTGGAGTCCACCGGGGGGAGCGACTTTCTATGGCTACACCTTC

v_call: TRBV19
clone_size: once
j_call: TRBJ1-5
d_call: -
cdr3_aa: CATDTGQDQPQHF
cdr3_nt: TGTGCCACGGATACAGGGCAGGATCAGCCCCAGCATTTT

v_call: TRBV3-1/TRBV3-2
clone_size: -
j_call: TRBJ1-6
d_call: -
cdr3_aa: CASSQKFDRTLSSYNSPLHF
cdr3_nt: TGTGCCAGCAGCCAAAAATTCGACAGGACCCTGAGCTCCTATAATTCACCCCTCCACTTT

v_call: TRBV30
clone_size: -
j_call: TRBJ1-2
d_call: -
cdr3_aa: CAWSEDLQTGYTF
cdr3_nt: TGTGCCTGGAGTGAAGACTTACAGACGGGCTACACCTTC

v_call: TRBV5-1
clone_size: -
j_call: TRBJ1-1
d_call: TRBD1
cdr3_aa: CASSLGTGEGTEAFF
cdr3_nt: TGCGCCAGCAGCTTAGGGACAGGGGAAGGCACTGAAGCTTTCTTT

v_call: TRBV6-2/TRBV6-3
clone_size: -
j_call: TRBJ2-3
d_call: -
cdr3_aa: CASSFEGRADTQYF
cdr3_nt: TGTGCCAGCAGTTTCGAGGGCCGGGCAGATACGCAGTATTTT

v_call: TRBV3-1/TRBV3-2
clone_size: -
j_call: TRBJ1-1
d_call: -
cdr3_aa: CASSRYPGVNTEAFF
cdr3_nt: TGTGCCAGCAGCAGATACCCAGGCGTGAACACTGAAGCTTTCTTT

v_call: TRBV28
clone_size: -
j_call: TRBJ2-6
d_call: -
cdr3_aa: CASSFPGANVLTF
cdr3_nt: TGTGCCAGCAGTTTTCCGGGGGCCAACGTCCTGACTTTC

v_call: TRBV6-2/TRBV6-3
clone_size: -
j_call: TRBJ1-2
d_call: -
cdr3_aa: CASSDSYGYTF
cdr3_nt: TGTGCCAGCAGTGATAGCTATGGCTACACCTTC

v_call: TRBV6-5
clone_size: -
j_call: TRBJ1-3
d_call: -
cdr3_aa: CASSYSLRSGNTIYF
cdr3_nt: TGTGCCAGCAGTTACTCATTAAGATCTGGAAACACCATATATTTT

v_call: TRBV9
clone_size: once
j_call: TRBJ2-7
d_call: TRBD1
cdr3_aa: CASSEGQGPDEQYF
cdr3_nt: TGTGCCAGCAGCGAGGGACAGGGTCCGGACGAGCAGTACTTC

v_call: TRBV7-2
clone_size: once
j_call: TRBJ1-3
d_call: -
cdr3_aa: CASSLAVSGGNTIYF
cdr3_nt: TGTGCCAGCAGCTTAGCGGTATCGGGCGGAAACACCATATATTTT

v_call: TRBV15
clone_size: -
j_call: TRBJ1-4
d_call: -
cdr3_aa: CATKKGVTNEKLFF
cdr3_nt: TGTGCCACCAAAAAGGGAGTTACTAATGAAAAACTGTTTTTT

v_call: TRBV9
clone_size: once
j_call: TRBJ1-1
d_call: -
cdr3_aa: CASSFGPLNTEAFF
cdr3_nt: TGTGCCAGCAGTTTTGGGCCGCTGAACACTGAAGCTTTCTTT

v_call: TRBV19
clone_size: -
j_call: TRBJ1-2
d_call: TRBD1
cdr3_aa: CASSIGSQGAVHGYTF
cdr3_nt: TGTGCCAGTAGTATTGGATCTCAGGGGGCAGTACATGGCTACACCTTC

v_call: TRBV20-1
clone_size: few
j_call: TRBJ2-5
d_call: TRBD2
cdr3_aa: CSASAGTSDGETQYF
cdr3_nt: TGCAGTGCTAGTGCCGGGACTAGCGACGGAGAGACCCAGTACTTC

v_call: TRBV5-6
clone_size: -
j_call: TRBJ1-6
d_call: -
cdr3_aa: CASSLESGYNSPLHF
cdr3_nt: TGTGCCAGCAGCTTGGAGTCAGGCTATAATTCACCCCTCCACTTT

v_call: TRBV4-1
clone_size: -
j_call: TRBJ1-5
d_call: TRBD1
cdr3_aa: CASSNRQGSNQPQHF
cdr3_nt: TGCGCCAGCAGCAACAGACAGGGTAGTAATCAGCCCCAGCATTTT

v_call: TRBV5-8
clone_size: -
j_call: TRBJ1-2
d_call: -
cdr3_aa: CASSRNGVANYGYTF
cdr3_nt: TGTGCCAGCAGCCGGAACGGGGTAGCTAACTATGGCTACACCTTC

v_call: TRBV4-3
clone_size: -
j_call: TRBJ1-5
d_call: TRBD1
cdr3_aa: CASSQDRSSQGGNQPQHF
cdr3_nt: TGCGCCAGCAGCCAAGATCGATCGTCACAGGGGGGCAATCAGCCCCAGCATTTT

v_call: TRBV19
clone_size: -
j_call: TRBJ1-5
d_call: TRBD1
cdr3_aa: CASSGQVLTGNQPQHF
cdr3_nt: TGTGCCAGTAGTGGACAGGTACTCACTGGCAATCAGCCCCAGCATTTT